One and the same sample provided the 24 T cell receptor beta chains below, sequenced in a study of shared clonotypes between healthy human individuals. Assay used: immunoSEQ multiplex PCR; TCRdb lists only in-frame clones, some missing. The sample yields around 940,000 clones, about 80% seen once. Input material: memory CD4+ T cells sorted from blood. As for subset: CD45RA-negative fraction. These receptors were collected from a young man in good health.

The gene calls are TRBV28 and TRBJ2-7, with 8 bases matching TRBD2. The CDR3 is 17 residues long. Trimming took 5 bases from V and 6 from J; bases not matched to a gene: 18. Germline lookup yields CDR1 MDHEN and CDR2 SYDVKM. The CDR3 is CASSGGRSGTRSREQYF. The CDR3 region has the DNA TGTGCCAGCAGTGGGGGTAGGTCGGGGACTAGGAGCCGCGAGCAGTACTTC.

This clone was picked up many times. This CDR3 reads CASSQEIQINQPQHF. As DNA, the CDR3 is TGCGCCAGCAGCCAAGAAATCCAAATTAATCAGCCCCAGCATTTT. The J gene is TRBJ1-5, the V gene TRBV4-3, with unresolved D. Germline CDR1 and CDR2: LGHNA and YSLEER. Trimming removed 0 bases at V and 4 bases at J, with 10 bases between. This CDR3 region has 15 residues.

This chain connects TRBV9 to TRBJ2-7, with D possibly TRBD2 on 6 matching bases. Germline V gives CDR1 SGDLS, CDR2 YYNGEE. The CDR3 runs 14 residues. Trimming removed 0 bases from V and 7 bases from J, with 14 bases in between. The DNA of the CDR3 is TGTGCCAGCAGCGTAGTCGGGATTGGAGGGGAGCAGTACTTC. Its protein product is CASSVVGIGGEQYF.

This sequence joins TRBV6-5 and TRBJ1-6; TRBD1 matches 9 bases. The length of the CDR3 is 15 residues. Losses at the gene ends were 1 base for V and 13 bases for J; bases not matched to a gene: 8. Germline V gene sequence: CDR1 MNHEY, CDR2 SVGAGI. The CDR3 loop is CASSYYGTGRSPLHF. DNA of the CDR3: TGTGCCAGCAGTTACTATGGGACAGGGAGATCCCCCCTCCACTTT.

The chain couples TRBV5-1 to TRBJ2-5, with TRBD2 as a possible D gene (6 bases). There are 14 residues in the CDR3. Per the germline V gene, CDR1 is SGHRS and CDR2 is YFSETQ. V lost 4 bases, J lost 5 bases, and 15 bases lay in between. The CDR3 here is CASSTGLSGETQYF. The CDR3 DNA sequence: TGCGCCAGCAGCACGGGACTGTCAGGGGAGACCCAGTACTTC.

Here the CDR3 DNA reads TGTGCCAGCAGCTTTGTGAACACTGAAGCTTTCTTT. Residues: CASSFVNTEAFF. The chain joins TRBV7-9 to TRBJ1-1, with no clear D. V lost 3 bases, J lost 0 bases, and 2 bases lay in between. CDR3 length equals 12 residues. The germline CDR1 and CDR2 sequences are SEHNR and FQNEAQ (reference sequence).

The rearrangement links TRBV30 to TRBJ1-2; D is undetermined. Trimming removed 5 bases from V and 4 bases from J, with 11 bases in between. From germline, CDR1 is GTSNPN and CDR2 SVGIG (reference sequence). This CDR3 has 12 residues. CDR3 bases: TGTGCCTGGGGGCGGGAGACCTATGGCTACACCTTC. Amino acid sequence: CAWGRETYGYTF.

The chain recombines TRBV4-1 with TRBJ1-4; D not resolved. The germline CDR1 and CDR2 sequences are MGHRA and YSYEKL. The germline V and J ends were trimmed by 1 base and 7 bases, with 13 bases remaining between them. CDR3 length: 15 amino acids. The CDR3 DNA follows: TGCGCCAGCAGCCAAGGGCGGTCCTCGGGTGAAAAACTGTTTTTT. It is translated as CASSQGRSSGEKLFF.

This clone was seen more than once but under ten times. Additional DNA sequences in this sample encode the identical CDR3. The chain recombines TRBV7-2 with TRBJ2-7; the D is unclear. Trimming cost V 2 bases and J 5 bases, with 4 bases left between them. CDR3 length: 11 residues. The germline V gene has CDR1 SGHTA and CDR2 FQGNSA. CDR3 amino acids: CASSLSHEQYF. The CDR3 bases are TGTGCCAGCAGCTTATCCCACGAGCAGTACTTC.

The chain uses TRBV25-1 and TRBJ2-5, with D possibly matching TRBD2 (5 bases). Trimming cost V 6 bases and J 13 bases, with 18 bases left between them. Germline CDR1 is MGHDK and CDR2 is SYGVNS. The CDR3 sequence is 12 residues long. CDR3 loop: CASREGLGSRYF. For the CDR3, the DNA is TGTGCCAGCAGGGAAGGGTTGGGGAGTCGGTACTTC.

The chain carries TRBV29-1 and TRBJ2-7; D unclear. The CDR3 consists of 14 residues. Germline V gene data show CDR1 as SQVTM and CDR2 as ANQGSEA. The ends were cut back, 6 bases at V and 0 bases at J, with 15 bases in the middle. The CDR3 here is CSVLDGSSSYEQYF. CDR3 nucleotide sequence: TGCAGCGTCTTAGACGGCTCTAGCTCCTACGAGCAGTACTTC.

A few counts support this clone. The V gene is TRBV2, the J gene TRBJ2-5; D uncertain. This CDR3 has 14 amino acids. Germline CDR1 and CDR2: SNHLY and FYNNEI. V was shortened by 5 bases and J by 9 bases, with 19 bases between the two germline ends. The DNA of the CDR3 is TGTGCCAGCAGTTCGGACCGGAGTAGTTTCGCCCAGTACTTC. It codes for CASSSDRSSFAQYF.

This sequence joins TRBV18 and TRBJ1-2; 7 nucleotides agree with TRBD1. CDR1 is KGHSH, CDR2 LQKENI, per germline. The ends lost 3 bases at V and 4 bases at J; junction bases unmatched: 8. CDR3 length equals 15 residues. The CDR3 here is CASSPSQGDSYGYTF. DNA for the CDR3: TGTGCCAGCTCACCCAGCCAGGGGGATTCCTATGGCTACACCTTC. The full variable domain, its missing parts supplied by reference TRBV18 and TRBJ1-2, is NAGVMQNPRHLVRRRGQEARLRCSPMKGHSHVYWYRQLPEEGLKFMVYLQKENIIDESGMPKERFSAEFPKEGPSILRIQQVVRGDSAAYFCASSPSQGDSYGYTFGSGTRLTVV.

CDR3 coding DNA: TGTGCCAGCAGTAGACAGAATCTAAATTCACCCCTCCACTTT. Encoded protein: CASSRQNLNSPLHF. J is TRBJ1-6 and V is TRBV6-1; perhaps TRBD1 as D (5 bases). The CDR3 length is 14 residues. The V end was cut by 5 bases, the J end by 7 bases, with 12 bases between. Looked up from germline, CDR1 is MNHNS and CDR2 is SASEGT.

CDR3 nucleotide sequence: TGTGCCAGTAGTCGTGGGGACAGCAGTTACTACGAGCAGTACTTC. Encoded protein: CASSRGDSSYYEQYF. The chain couples TRBV19 to TRBJ2-7; TRBD1 matches 7 bases. This CDR3 region has 15 residues. The V and J ends lost 5 bases and 3 bases, in that order; junction bases with no gene match: 10. Germline V lookup: CDR1 LNHDA, CDR2 SQIVND (reference sequence).

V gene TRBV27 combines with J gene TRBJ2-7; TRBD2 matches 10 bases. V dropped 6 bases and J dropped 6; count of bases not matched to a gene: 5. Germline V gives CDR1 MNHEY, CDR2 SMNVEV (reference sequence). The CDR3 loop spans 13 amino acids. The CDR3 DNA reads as TGTGCCAGCAGATTAGCGGGGGGAAGCGAGCAGTACTTC. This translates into CASRLAGGSEQYF.

DNA for the CDR3: TGCGCCAGCAGCCCCGTGGGACAGGGGAAAGAGACCCAGTACTTC. This gives the protein CASSPVGQGKETQYF. The V call is TRBV5-1, the J call TRBJ2-5, with 10 bases identical to TRBD1. Trimming cost V 4 bases and J 3 bases; bases outside gene matches: 6. Germline CDR1 is SGHRS and CDR2 is YFSETQ. This CDR3 has 15 amino acids.

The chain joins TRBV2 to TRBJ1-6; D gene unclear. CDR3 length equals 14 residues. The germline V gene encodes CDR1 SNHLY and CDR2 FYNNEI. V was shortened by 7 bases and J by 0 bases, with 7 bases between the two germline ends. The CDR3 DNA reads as TGTGCCAGCAAACCGAGCTCCTATAATTCACCCCTCCACTTT. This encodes CASKPSSYNSPLHF.

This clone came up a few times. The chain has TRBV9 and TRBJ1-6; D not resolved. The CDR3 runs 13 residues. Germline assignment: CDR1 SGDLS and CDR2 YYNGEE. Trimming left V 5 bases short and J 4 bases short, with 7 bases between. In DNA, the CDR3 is TGTGCCAGCAGTCAGAATTATAATTCACCCCTCCACTTT. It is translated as CASSQNYNSPLHF.

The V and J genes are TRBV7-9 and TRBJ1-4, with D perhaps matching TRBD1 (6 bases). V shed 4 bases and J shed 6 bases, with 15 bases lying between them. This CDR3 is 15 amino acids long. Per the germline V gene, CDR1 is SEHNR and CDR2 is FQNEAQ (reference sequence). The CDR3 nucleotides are TGTGCCAGCAGCTCCAGTGGGGGGCGTGATGAAAAACTGTTTTTT. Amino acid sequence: CASSSSGGRDEKLFF.

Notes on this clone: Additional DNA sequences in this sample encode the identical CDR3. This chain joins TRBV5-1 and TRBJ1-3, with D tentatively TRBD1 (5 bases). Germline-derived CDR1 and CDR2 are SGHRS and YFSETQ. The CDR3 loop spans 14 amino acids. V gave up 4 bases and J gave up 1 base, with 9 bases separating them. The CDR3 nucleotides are TGCGCCAGCAGCCTAGACAGTTCTGGAAACACCATATATTTT. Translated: CASSLDSSGNTIYF. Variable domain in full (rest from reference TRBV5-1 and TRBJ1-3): KAGVTQTPRYLIKTRGQQVTLSCSPISGHRSVSWYQQTPGQGLQFLFEYFSETQRNKGNFPGRFSGRQFSNSRSEMNVSTLELGDSALYLCASSLDSSGNTIYFGEGSWLTVV.

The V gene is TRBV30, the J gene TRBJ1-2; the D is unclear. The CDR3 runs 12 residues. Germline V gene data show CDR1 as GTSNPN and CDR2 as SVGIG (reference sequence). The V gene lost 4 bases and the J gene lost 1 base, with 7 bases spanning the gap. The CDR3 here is CAWIRHNYGYTF. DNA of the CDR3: TGTGCCTGGATAAGGCATAACTATGGCTACACCTTC.

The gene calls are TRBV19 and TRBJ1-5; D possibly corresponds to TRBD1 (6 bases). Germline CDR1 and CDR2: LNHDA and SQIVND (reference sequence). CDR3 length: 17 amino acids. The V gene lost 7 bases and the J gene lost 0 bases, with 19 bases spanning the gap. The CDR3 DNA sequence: TGTGCCAGTACCGGGGAGGGGGTAGGGGTTAGCAATCAGCCCCAGCATTTT. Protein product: CASTGEGVGVSNQPQHF. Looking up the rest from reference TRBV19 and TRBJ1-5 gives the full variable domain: DGGITQSPKYLFRKEGQNVTLSCEQNLNHDAMYWYRQDPGQGLRLIYYSQIVNDFQKGDIAEGYSVSREKKESFPLTVTSAQKNPTAFYLCASTGEGVGVSNQPQHFGDGTRLSIL.

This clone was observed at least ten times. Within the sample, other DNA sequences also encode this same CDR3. CDR3: CAWSVGGRQPQHF. In nucleotides, the CDR3 is TGTGCCTGGAGTGTGGGAGGGCGGCAGCCCCAGCATTTT. The gene calls are TRBV30 and TRBJ1-5; D unresolved. V lost 0 bases and J 7 bases, leaving 10 bases between the germline ends. The CDR3 sequence is 13 residues long. Per the germline V gene, CDR1 is GTSNPN and CDR2 is SVGIG (reference sequence).